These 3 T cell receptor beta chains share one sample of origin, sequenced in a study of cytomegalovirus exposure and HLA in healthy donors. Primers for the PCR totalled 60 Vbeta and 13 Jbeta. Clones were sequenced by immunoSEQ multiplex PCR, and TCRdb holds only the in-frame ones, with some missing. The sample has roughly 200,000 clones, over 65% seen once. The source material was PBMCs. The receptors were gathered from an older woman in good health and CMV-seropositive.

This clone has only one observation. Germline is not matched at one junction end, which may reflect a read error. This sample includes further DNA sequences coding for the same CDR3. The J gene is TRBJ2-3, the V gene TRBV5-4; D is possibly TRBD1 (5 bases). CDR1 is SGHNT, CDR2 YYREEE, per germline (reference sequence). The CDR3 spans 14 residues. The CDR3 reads CASRYQGSPDTQYF. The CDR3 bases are TGCGCCAGCAGGTATCAGGGTTCCCCAGATACGCAGTATTTT.

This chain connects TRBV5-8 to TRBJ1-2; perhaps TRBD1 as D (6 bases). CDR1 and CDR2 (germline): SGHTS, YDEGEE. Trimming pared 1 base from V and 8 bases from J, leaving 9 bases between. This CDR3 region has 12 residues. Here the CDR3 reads CASSLRGGGYTF. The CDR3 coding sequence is TGTGCCAGCAGCTTGAGGGGGGGCGGCTACACCTTC.

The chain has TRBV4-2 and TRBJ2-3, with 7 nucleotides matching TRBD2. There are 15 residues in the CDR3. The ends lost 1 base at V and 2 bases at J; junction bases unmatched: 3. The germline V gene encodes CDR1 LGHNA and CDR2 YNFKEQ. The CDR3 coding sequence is TGTGCCAGCAGCCAAGGAGCGGGATTCACAGATACGCAGTATTTT. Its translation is CASSQGAGFTDTQYF.